These 22 T cell receptor beta chains originate from one sample sequenced in a study of blood T cell repertoires in COVID-19. Sequencing was performed with immunoSEQ multiplex PCR; in TCRdb, only in-frame clones are kept and a portion is missing. The table has about 380,000 clones, about 88% seen once; the top ten hold more than 0.95%. Source material: PBMCs or T cells enriched from blood (not recorded which). Receptors originate from a woman between 18 and 29 years old who had recovered from COVID-19.

The chain couples TRBV27 to TRBJ1-5, with D possibly TRBD1 on 5 matching bases. Looked up from germline, CDR1 is MNHEY and CDR2 is SMNVEV (reference sequence). The CDR3 contains 17 residues. The V and J ends lost 6 bases and 3 bases respectively, with 21 bases between them. The CDR3 reads CASRAWGDGDNNQPQHF. DNA for the CDR3: TGTGCCAGCAGAGCTTGGGGGGACGGTGATAACAATCAGCCCCAGCATTTT.

This chain's CDR3 is CASRPGQLTEAFF. The CDR3 region has the DNA TGTGCCAGCAGACCGGGACAGCTCACTGAAGCTTTCTTT. J is TRBJ1-1 and V is TRBV3-1 (or the pseudogene TRBV3-2); 7 bases fit TRBD1. Germline V gene data show CDR1 as LGHDT and CDR2 as YNNKEL (reference sequence). V dropped 6 bases and J dropped 4; count of bases not matched to a gene: 5. The CDR3 sequence is 13 residues long.

The chain employs TRBV30 and TRBJ1-1, with D perhaps matching TRBD1 (5 bases). CDR1 is GTSNPN and CDR2 is SVGIG in the germline V gene (reference sequence). Trimming stripped 0 bases from V and 10 bases from J, with 18 bases between. The CDR3 is 14 residues long. The DNA for the CDR3 is TGTGCCTGGAGTGTACTGAATTGGGGGGACCGAGCTTTCTTT. Translating gives CAWSVLNWGDRAFF.

The CDR3 DNA sequence: TGTGCCAGCAGTTCGTTCCGACAGGGGGTCGGGCAGCCCCAGCATTTT. Translated: CASSSFRQGVGQPQHF. The V gene is TRBV27, the J gene TRBJ1-5; 9 positions match TRBD1. The CDR3 has 16 amino acids. The V gene's germline CDR1 is MNHEY and CDR2 SMNVEV (reference sequence). Unmatched junction bases numbered 11, after V lost 4 bases and J lost 7 bases.

The gene calls are TRBV7-2 and TRBJ1-1; unclear D gene. CDR3 length: 15 residues. Germline V gene lookup returns CDR1 SGHTA and CDR2 FQGNSA. V lost 2 bases, J lost 0 bases, and 10 bases lay in between. The CDR3 here is CASSLFAVVNTEAFF. The CDR3, as DNA: TGTGCCAGCAGCTTATTCGCAGTTGTGAACACTGAAGCTTTCTTT.

V usage is TRBV19 and J usage is TRBJ2-5, with a weak D call TRBD2 (5 bases). Per germline, CDR1 LNHDA and CDR2 SQIVND (reference sequence). Deletions cut 3 bases from V and 4 bases from J, with 9 bases between. CDR3 size: 13 residues. The CDR3 loop is CASSMSGLETQYF. The CDR3 nucleotides are TGTGCCAGTAGTATGAGCGGACTAGAGACCCAGTACTTC.

The gene calls are TRBV6-2 or TRBV6-3 and TRBJ2-1; a weak D match, TRBD2 (6 bases). Trimming removed 1 base at V and 5 bases at J, with 9 bases between. This CDR3 is built from 14 residues. Per the germline V gene, CDR1 is MNHEY and CDR2 is SVGEGT. This CDR3 is CASSYFWGDNEQFF. In nucleotides, the CDR3 is TGTGCCAGCAGTTACTTTTGGGGGGACAATGAGCAGTTCTTC.

The DNA of the CDR3 is TGTGCCAGCAGTGAGAGGGGTGGTGGGGGCGCCGGGCCCCAGCATTTT. Its protein is CASSERGGGGAGPQHF. The V gene is TRBV6-1, the J gene TRBJ1-5, with D perhaps TRBD1 (6 bases). Germline CDR1 and CDR2: MNHNS and SASEGT. Trimming took off 3 bases at V and 9 bases at J, with 21 bases between the two ends. The CDR3 totals 16 residues.

The chain carries TRBV30 and TRBJ2-3; possibly TRBD2 for D (5 bases). V was pared by 7 bases and J by 0 bases, with 14 bases between. This CDR3 is built from 14 residues. The V gene's germline CDR1 is GTSNPN and CDR2 SVGIG (reference sequence). This chain's CDR3 is CASSRTHSTDTQYF. DNA of the CDR3: TGTGCCTCGAGCAGGACTCACAGCACAGATACGCAGTATTTT.

The chain couples TRBV6-1 to TRBJ1-2; weak D call: TRBD1 (6 bases). V shed 3 bases and J shed 3 bases, with 17 bases lying between them. The V gene's germline CDR1 is MNHNS and CDR2 SASEGT. The CDR3 consists of 16 residues. CDR3 coding DNA: TGTGCCAGCAGTGATTTAGGGGGGGGCACCCACTATGGCTACACCTTC. Its protein is CASSDLGGGTHYGYTF.

The chain combines TRBV7-9 with TRBJ2-2, with TRBD1 identical over 8 bases. The CDR3 loop spans 16 amino acids. Germline values: CDR1 SEHNR, CDR2 FQNEAQ (reference sequence). The J segment lost 4 bases and the V segment lost 5 bases, leaving 9 bases of the junction unmatched. The CDR3 loop reads CASSPMDRVGTGELFF. The CDR3 nucleotides are TGTGCCAGCAGCCCGATGGACAGGGTCGGCACCGGGGAGCTGTTTTTT.

J is TRBJ2-2 and V is TRBV27; D is perhaps TRBD2 (6 bases). The CDR3 has 16 amino acids. V shed 4 bases and J shed 8 bases, with 20 bases lying between them. The V gene's germline CDR1 is MNHEY and CDR2 SMNVEV (reference sequence). This CDR3 is CASSSPSRRVSGELFF. The CDR3 nucleotides are TGTGCCAGCAGTTCACCCTCCCGGAGGGTATCGGGGGAGCTGTTTTTT.

The genes are TRBV6-2 or TRBV6-3 and TRBJ2-6, with 7 bases aligning to TRBD1. CDR3 length equals 18 residues. From germline, CDR1 is MNHEY and CDR2 SVGEGT. The V segment lost 2 bases and the J segment 0 bases; nucleotides outside the gene matches: 7. The chain's CDR3 is CASSYDAGGSSGANVLTF. CDR3 nucleotides: TGTGCCAGCAGTTACGACGCAGGGGGAAGCTCTGGGGCCAACGTCCTGACTTTC.

The chain has TRBV9 and TRBJ1-2, with TRBD1 matching over 10 bases. CDR1 and CDR2 (germline): SGDLS, YYNGEE. V lost 4 bases to trimming and J lost 4 bases; unmatched junction nucleotides: 16. This CDR3 spans 18 amino acids. CDR3 loop: CASSPRSGTGDLGYGYTF. The CDR3 nucleotides read TGTGCCAGCAGCCCCAGGAGCGGGACAGGGGATCTGGGCTATGGCTACACCTTC. Drawing the rest from reference TRBV9 and TRBJ1-2, the complete variable domain is DSGVTQTPKHLITATGQRVTLRCSPRSGDLSVYWYQQSLDQGLQFLIQYYNGEERAKGNILERFSAQQFPDLHSELNLSSLELGDSALYFCASSPRSGTGDLGYGYTFGSGTRLTVV.

The chain is built from TRBV2 and TRBJ1-4; TRBD1 might be the D (6 bases). V lost 2 bases to trimming and J lost 7 bases, with 11 bases between them. Germline V gene sequence: CDR1 SNHLY, CDR2 FYNNEI. The CDR3 has 14 residues. CDR3 DNA: TGTGCCAGCAGTGAATGGGACATTACTGAAAAACTGTTTTTT. Protein: CASSEWDITEKLFF.

The V gene is TRBV7-6, the J gene TRBJ2-5, with TRBD1 as a possible D gene (6 bases). The V end lost 5 bases, the J end lost 2 bases, and 18 bases lay between the germline ends. Germline loops: CDR1 SGHVS, CDR2 FNYEAQ. The length of the CDR3 is 16 residues. The CDR3: CASSPTGTQTQETQYF. The CDR3 DNA reads TGTGCCAGCAGCCCGACCGGGACACAAACACAAGAGACCCAGTACTTC.

J is TRBJ2-7 and V is TRBV5-1; D might be TRBD1 (5 bases). This CDR3 spans 14 amino acids. Germline V gene sequence: CDR1 SGHRS, CDR2 YFSETQ. Trimming stripped 4 bases from V and 4 bases from J, with 15 bases between. In nucleotides, the CDR3 is TGCGCCAGCAGCCAAAACCCAGGGCTATACGAGCAGTACTTC. This encodes CASSQNPGLYEQYF. Full variable domain (outside the CDR3, taken from reference TRBV5-1 and TRBJ2-7): KAGVTQTPRYLIKTRGQQVTLSCSPISGHRSVSWYQQTPGQGLQFLFEYFSETQRNKGNFPGRFSGRQFSNSRSEMNVSTLELGDSALYLCASSQNPGLYEQYFGPGTRLTVT.

The J gene is TRBJ2-2, the V gene TRBV6-7; D might be TRBD2 (6 bases). TRBV6-7 is classed as an ORF, of uncertain function. The CDR3 is 16 amino acids. Trimming left V 5 bases short and J 0 bases short, with 13 bases between. CDR3 nucleotide sequence: TGTGCCAGCAGTATCGCGGGGAAAACGAACACCGGGGAGCTGTTTTTT. It yields the protein CASSIAGKTNTGELFF.

The chain couples TRBV27 to TRBJ1-6; 10 bases are a match to TRBD1. Germline CDR1 MNHEY, CDR2 SMNVEV (reference sequence). CDR3 length: 15 residues. J was trimmed by 10 bases and V by 6 bases; bases with no gene match: 9. The CDR3 region has the DNA TGTGCCAGCAGCCCCGGGACAGGGGTGCGATCACCCCTCCACTTT. Translated, it gives CASSPGTGVRSPLHF.

V usage is TRBV7-8 and J usage is TRBJ2-5; 8 bases are shared with TRBD2. V shed 1 base, J shed 2 bases, and the junction held 9 bases outside the gene matches. The CDR3 has 17 amino acids. Germline V gives CDR1 SGHVS, CDR2 FQNEAQ. The CDR3 DNA reads as TGTGCCAGCAGCTTAGGTCGTCCTAGCGGGCCTCAAGAGACCCAGTACTTC. Encoded protein: CASSLGRPSGPQETQYF.

The DNA of the CDR3 is TGCGCCAGCAGTCCAGGACAGGGGCGTCAGAATTCACCCCTCCACTTT. This gives the protein CASSPGQGRQNSPLHF. The chain couples TRBV10-2 to TRBJ1-6; 9 nucleotides agree with TRBD1. CDR3 length: 16 amino acids. Germline CDR1 and CDR2: WSHSY and SAAADI. V dropped 5 bases and J dropped 7; count of bases not matched to a gene: 9.

The rearrangement links TRBV9 to TRBJ2-2, with 14 bases lining up with TRBD2. Germline V gene sequence: CDR1 SGDLS, CDR2 YYNGEE. The CDR3 runs to 17 residues. Losses at the gene ends were 3 bases for V and 2 bases for J; bases not matched to a gene: 3. The CDR3 spells CASSAGTSGGNTGELFF. The CDR3 DNA reads as TGTGCCAGCAGCGCCGGGACTAGCGGGGGCAACACCGGGGAGCTGTTTTTT. Drawing the rest from reference TRBV9 and TRBJ2-2, the complete variable domain is DSGVTQTPKHLITATGQRVTLRCSPRSGDLSVYWYQQSLDQGLQFLIQYYNGEERAKGNILERFSAQQFPDLHSELNLSSLELGDSALYFCASSAGTSGGNTGELFFGEGSRLTVL.